This T cell receptor (beta chain) stems from a study of T cells after yellow fever vaccination. Findings of the study overall: Clones from primary vaccination mostly reappeared after the booster (over 95% CD4, approximately 86% CD8). Abundant clonotypes from the bulk population could get into FACS-sorted repertoires as contaminants. A weaker secondary response peaked on day 5, the primary on day 15.

There are many counts of this clonotype. Its specificity is not known. MiXCR, run by TCRdb on the 5' RACE reads, gives a single entry per CDR3 protein. Here the sample spans 100,000 to 150,000 distinct CDR3 sequences, more than 6% being singletons. V was clipped by 5 bases and J by 6 bases, with 15 bases between them. Germline V lookup: CDR1 LNHDA, CDR2 SQIVND (reference sequence). There are 14 residues in the CDR3. V and J are TRBV19 and TRBJ2-3; tentatively, D is TRBD1 (6 bases). The specimen was CD4+ T cells sorted from PBMCs, collected around 10 days after the first yellow fever vaccination. This TCR was sampled from a man between 18 and 29 years old who received the YFV17D yellow fever vaccine. The CDR3, as DNA: TGTGCCAGTAGTGCCGGGACAACCAGGGATACGCAGTATTTT. This encodes CASSAGTTRDTQYF.